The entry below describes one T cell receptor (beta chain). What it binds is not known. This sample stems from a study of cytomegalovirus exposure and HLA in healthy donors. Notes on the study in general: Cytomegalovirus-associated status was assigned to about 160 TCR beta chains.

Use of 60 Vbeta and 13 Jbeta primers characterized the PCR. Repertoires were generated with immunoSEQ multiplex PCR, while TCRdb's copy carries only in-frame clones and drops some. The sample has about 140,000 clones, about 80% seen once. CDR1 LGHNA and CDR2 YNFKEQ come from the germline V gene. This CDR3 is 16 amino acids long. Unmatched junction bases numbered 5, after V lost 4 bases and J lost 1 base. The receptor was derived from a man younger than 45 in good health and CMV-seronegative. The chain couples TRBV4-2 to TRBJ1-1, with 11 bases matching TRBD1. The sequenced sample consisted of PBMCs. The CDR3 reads CASSRTGGGANTEAFF. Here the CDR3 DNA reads TGTGCCAGCAGCCGGACAGGGGGCGGTGCGAACACTGAAGCTTTCTTT.